This T cell receptor (beta chain) stems from a study of shared clonotypes between healthy human individuals. Concerning this clone itself: No antigen is known for it.

The authors ran the assay at deep level. TCRdb keeps only in-frame clones here, not all; method: immunoSEQ multiplex PCR. The data contain 2 million to 3 million clones, under 95% of them singletons. The CDR3 totals 15 residues. Trimming removed 4 bases from V and 8 bases from J; junction bases left unmatched: 9. The germline V gene encodes CDR1 SGHRS and CDR2 YFSETQ. The study's findings and limits: Non-shared clonotypes were found to have lower generation probabilities than the clonotypes that were shared by all four of the sorted-subset donors. A small donor pool kept down the genetic and exposure-history diversity that was represented. Sequencing depth was expected to affect clonotype sharing among donors.

The chain carries TRBV5-1 and TRBJ1-4; 9 bases are shared with TRBD1. The source is a man aged 18-30 years in good health. Some clones in this sample may be carry-over from other donors' samples. Sample: naive CD4+ T cells from PBMCs. Regarding subset: CD45RA+ positively selected. DNA of the CDR3: TGCGCCAGCAGCATGGGACAGGGAGACATAGAAAAACTGTTTTTT. It specifies CASSMGQGDIEKLFF.